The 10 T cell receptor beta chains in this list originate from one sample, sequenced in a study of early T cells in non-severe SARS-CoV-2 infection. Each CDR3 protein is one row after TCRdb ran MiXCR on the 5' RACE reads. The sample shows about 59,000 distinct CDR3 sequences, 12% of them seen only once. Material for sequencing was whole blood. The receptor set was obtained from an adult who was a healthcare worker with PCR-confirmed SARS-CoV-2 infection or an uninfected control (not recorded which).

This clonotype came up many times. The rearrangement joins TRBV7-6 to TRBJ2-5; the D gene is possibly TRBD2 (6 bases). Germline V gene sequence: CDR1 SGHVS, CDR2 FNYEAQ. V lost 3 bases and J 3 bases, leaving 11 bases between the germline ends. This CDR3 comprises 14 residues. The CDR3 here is CASSFSWGEETQYF. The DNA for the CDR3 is TGTGCCAGCAGCTTTTCCTGGGGGGAAGAGACCCAGTACTTC.

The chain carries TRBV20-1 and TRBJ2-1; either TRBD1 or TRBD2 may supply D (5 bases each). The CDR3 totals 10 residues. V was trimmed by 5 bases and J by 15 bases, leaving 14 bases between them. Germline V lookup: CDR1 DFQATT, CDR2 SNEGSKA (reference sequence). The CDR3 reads CSASGTRLFF. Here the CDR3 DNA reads TGCAGTGCTTCCGGGACGCGGTTGTTCTTC.

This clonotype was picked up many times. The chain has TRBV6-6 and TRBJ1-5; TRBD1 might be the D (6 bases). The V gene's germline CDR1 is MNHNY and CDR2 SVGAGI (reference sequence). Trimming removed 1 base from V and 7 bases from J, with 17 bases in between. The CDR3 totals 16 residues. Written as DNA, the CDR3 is TGTGCCAGCAGTTACTGGGGCAGAGGGGGTGTGCAGCCCCAGCATTTT. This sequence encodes CASSYWGRGGVQPQHF.

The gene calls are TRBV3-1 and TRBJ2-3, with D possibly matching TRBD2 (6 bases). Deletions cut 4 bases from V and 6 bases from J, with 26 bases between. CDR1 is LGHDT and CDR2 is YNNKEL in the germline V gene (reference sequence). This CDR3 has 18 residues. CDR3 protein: CASSPTTVSGVSLDTQYF. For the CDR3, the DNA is TGTGCCAGCAGCCCGACTACCGTATCGGGGGTGTCGTTGGATACGCAGTATTTT.

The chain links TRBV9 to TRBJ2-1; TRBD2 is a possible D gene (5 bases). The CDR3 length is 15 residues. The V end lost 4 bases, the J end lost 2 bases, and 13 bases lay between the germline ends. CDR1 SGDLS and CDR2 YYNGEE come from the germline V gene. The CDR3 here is CASSPRAGAYNEQFF. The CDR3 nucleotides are TGTGCCAGCAGCCCCCGGGCCGGGGCCTACAATGAGCAGTTCTTC. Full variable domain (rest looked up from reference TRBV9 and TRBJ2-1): DSGVTQTPKHLITATGQRVTLRCSPRSGDLSVYWYQQSLDQGLQFLIQYYNGEERAKGNILERFSAQQFPDLHSELNLSSLELGDSALYFCASSPRAGAYNEQFFGPGTRLTVL.

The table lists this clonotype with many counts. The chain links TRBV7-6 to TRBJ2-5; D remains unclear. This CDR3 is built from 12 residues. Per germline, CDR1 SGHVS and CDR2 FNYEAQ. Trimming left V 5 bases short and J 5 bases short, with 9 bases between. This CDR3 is CASSPALETQYF. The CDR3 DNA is TGTGCCAGCAGCCCGGCCCTCGAGACCCAGTACTTC.

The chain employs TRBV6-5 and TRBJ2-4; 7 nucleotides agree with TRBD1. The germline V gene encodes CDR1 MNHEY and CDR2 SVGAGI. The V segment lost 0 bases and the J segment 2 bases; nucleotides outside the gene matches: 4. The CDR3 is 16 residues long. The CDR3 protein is CASSYSWTGSKNIQYF. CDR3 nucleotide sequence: TGTGCCAGCAGTTACTCATGGACAGGCTCCAAAAACATTCAGTACTTC.

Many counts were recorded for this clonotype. CDR3 in DNA: TGTGCCAGCAGCTTGGCCATAGGACTTGAGGGAGGCTACACCTTC. Its translation: CASSLAIGLEGGYTF. This chain joins TRBV5-5 and TRBJ1-2; D unresolved. V dropped 0 bases and J dropped 8 bases, with 17 bases sitting between them. From germline, CDR1 is SGHKS and CDR2 YYEKEE (reference sequence). The CDR3 has 15 amino acids.

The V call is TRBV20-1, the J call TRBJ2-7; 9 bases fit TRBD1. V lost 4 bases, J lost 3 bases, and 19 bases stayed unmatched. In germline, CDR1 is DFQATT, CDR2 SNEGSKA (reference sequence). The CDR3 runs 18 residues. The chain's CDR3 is CSATGQGRPGATIYEQYF. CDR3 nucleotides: TGCAGTGCTACCGGACAGGGGAGGCCGGGAGCCACCATCTACGAGCAGTACTTC.

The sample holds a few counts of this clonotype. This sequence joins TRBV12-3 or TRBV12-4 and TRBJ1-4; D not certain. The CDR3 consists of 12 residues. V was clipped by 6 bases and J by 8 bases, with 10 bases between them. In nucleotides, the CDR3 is TGTGCCAGCAGGAGACAAGGGGAAAAACTGTTTTTT. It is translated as CASRRQGEKLFF.